The clone carrying this T cell receptor (beta chain) was detected once. The antigen is unknown. The data stem from a study of OX40 agonist ivuxolimab in advanced cancers. Study as a whole: Administration of intravenous ivuxolimab to patients occurred every 2 weeks at 0.01 to 10 mg/kg. General observations from the study: The study observed clonal expansion of CD4+ and CD8+ blood T cells by week 6 at 0.1 to 3.0 mg/kg.

Patients who had autoimmune disease history or got systemic immunosuppression were left out. Profiled with immunoSEQ multiplex PCR; TCRdb holds only in-frame clones, not every one. Of 89,000 or so clones listed, 88% are singletons. V shed 1 base and J 1 base; nucleotides not matched to a gene: 9. Germline assignment: CDR1 SGHTA and CDR2 FQGNSA. The CDR3 is 19 residues long. J is TRBJ2-1 and V is TRBV7-2; 11 bases are a match to TRBD2. Sequences were derived from CD4+ or CD8+ T cells sorted from blood, sampled in a trial of the OX40 agonist ivuxolimab. This clonotype was sampled from an adult with an advanced solid tumor such as melanoma, head and neck, liver or kidney cancer. The CDR3 nucleotides are TGTGCCAGCAGCTTAGGCCTTGGTGCTAGCGGGAGGTCCTACAATGAGCAGTTCTTC. Translation gives CASSLGLGASGRSYNEQFF.